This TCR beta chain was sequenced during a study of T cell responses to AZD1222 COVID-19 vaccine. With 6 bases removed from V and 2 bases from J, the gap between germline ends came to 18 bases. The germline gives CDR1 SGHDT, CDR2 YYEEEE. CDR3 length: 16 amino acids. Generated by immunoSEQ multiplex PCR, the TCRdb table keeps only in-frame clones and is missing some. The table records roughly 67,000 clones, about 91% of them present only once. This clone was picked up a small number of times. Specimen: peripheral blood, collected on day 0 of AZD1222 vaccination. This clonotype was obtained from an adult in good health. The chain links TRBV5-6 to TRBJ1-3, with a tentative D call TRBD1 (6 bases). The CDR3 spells CASTNRSGATGNTIYF. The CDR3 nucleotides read TGTGCCAGCACAAACCGATCAGGGGCAACTGGAAACACCATATATTTT.